Shown below are 15 T cell receptor beta chains from a single sample sequenced in a study of blood T cell repertoires in COVID-19. Assay: immunoSEQ multiplex PCR; the TCRdb copy retains only in-frame clones and omits some. This table holds about 190,000 clones, under 85% found once. Sequenced sample: peripheral blood. These TCRs come from a woman in her forties with acute or convalescent COVID-19.

This sequence joins TRBV7-3 and TRBJ1-2; a possible D gene is TRBD1 (5 bases). V lost 3 bases, J lost 4 bases, and 12 bases lay in between. Germline CDR1 SGHTA, CDR2 FQGTGA. The CDR3 sequence is 14 residues long. Here the CDR3 DNA reads TGTGCCAGCAGCTTGAACGGAGGGGCCTATGGCTACACCTTC. Translating it yields CASSLNGGAYGYTF.

V and J are TRBV9 and TRBJ2-7; 7 bases are shared with TRBD1. V lost 4 bases, J lost 2 bases, and 6 bases stayed unmatched. CDR1 is SGDLS, CDR2 YYNGEE, per germline. The CDR3 covers 14 residues. The CDR3 DNA reads as TGTGCCAGCAGCCTCCACAGGGGTCCCTACGAGCAGTACTTC. Protein sequence: CASSLHRGPYEQYF.

The chain couples TRBV5-1 to TRBJ2-7; tentatively, D is TRBD1 (5 bases). CDR3 size: 15 residues. The germline gives CDR1 SGHRS, CDR2 YFSETQ. Trimming left V 4 bases short and J 1 base short, with 15 bases between. CDR3 coding DNA: TGCGCCAGCAGCGCTACAGGTTTAAGGTCCTACGAGCAGTACTTC. Amino acids: CASSATGLRSYEQYF. The full variable domain, its missing parts supplied by reference TRBV5-1 and TRBJ2-7, is KAGVTQTPRYLIKTRGQQVTLSCSPISGHRSVSWYQQTPGQGLQFLFEYFSETQRNKGNFPGRFSGRQFSNSRSEMNVSTLELGDSALYLCASSATGLRSYEQYFGPGTRLTVT.

This chain connects TRBV25-1 to TRBJ2-3; D gene unclear. The germline CDR1 and CDR2 sequences are MGHDK and SYGVNS. Trimming stripped 8 bases from V and 4 bases from J, with 7 bases between. This CDR3 comprises 11 residues. The CDR3 sequence: CASSVADTQYF. CDR3 DNA sequence: TGTGCCAGCTCGGTGGCAGATACGCAGTATTTT.

On this clone: The junction shows a germline mismatch at one end, possibly a read error. The sample contains more than one DNA sequence encoding this CDR3. The chain is built from TRBV10-1 and TRBJ2-1, with D possibly TRBD2 on 6 matching bases. Per germline, CDR1 WNHNN and CDR2 SYGVQD (reference sequence). This CDR3 contains 13 residues. CDR3 sequence: CASRGDFYNEQFF. In DNA, the CDR3 is TGTGCCAGCAGAGGGGACTTTTACAATGAGCAGTTCTTC.

The chain carries TRBV29-1 and TRBJ2-6, with 8 bases identical to TRBD1. The CDR3 is made up of 17 amino acids. Germline values: CDR1 SQVTM, CDR2 ANQGSEA. Trimming at V came to 8 bases and at J to 0 bases, leaving 12 bases not matched to a gene. In nucleotides, the CDR3 is TGCAGCACGGACAGGGAATTTGGGGGCTCTGGGGCCAACGTCCTGACTTTC. Protein sequence: CSTDREFGGSGANVLTF.

The gene calls are TRBV27 and TRBJ2-1, with TRBD1 matching 9 bases. Trimming at V came to 4 bases and at J to 8 bases, leaving 9 bases not matched to a gene. In germline, CDR1 is MNHEY, CDR2 SMNVEV (reference sequence). This CDR3 comprises 15 residues. The CDR3 sequence is CASSSYRGRRDEQFF. DNA of the CDR3: TGTGCCAGCAGTTCCTACAGGGGGCGCAGGGATGAGCAGTTCTTC.

This chain uses TRBV28 with TRBJ1-1, with a tentative D call TRBD1 (5 bases). The CDR3 has 13 residues. Looked up from germline, CDR1 is MDHEN and CDR2 is SYDVKM. V lost 7 bases to trimming and J lost 8 bases, with 17 bases between them. CDR3 coding DNA: TGTGCCAGCACCCCAACCGGGACTTTAGAAGCTTTCTTT. This encodes CASTPTGTLEAFF.

This chain links TRBV6-5 with TRBJ2-7, with D possibly being TRBD1 (6 bases). Trimming removed 0 bases at V and 2 bases at J, with 14 bases between. Germline V gives CDR1 MNHEY, CDR2 SVGAGI. The CDR3 sequence is 16 residues long. The CDR3 reads CASSYSWQGIPYEQYF. The CDR3, as DNA: TGTGCCAGCAGTTACTCGTGGCAGGGGATCCCCTACGAGCAGTACTTC.

This chain joins TRBV19 and TRBJ1-5; 8 bases match TRBD1. CDR1 and CDR2 (germline): LNHDA, SQIVND (reference sequence). CDR3 length: 16 amino acids. The V and J ends lost 3 bases and 6 bases, in that order; junction bases with no gene match: 10. Written as DNA, the CDR3 is TGTGCCAGTAGTATTCGGGACGCAGGGGGCAGTCAGCCCCAGCATTTT. It is translated as CASSIRDAGGSQPQHF.

The rearrangement uses TRBV7-3 and TRBJ1-2; tentative D call: TRBD1 (6 bases). The CDR3 has 14 residues. V was cut by 2 bases and J by 6 bases, with 13 bases left in between. Per germline, CDR1 SGHTA and CDR2 FQGTGA. In nucleotides, the CDR3 is TGTGCCAGCAGCTTATCACAGGGCCGCGATGGCTACACCTTC. The encoded protein is CASSLSQGRDGYTF.

The rearrangement links TRBV5-4 to TRBJ2-7, with 11 bases fitting TRBD1. The J segment lost 6 bases and the V segment lost 0 bases, leaving 8 bases of the junction unmatched. Germline V gives CDR1 SGHNT, CDR2 YYREEE (reference sequence). The CDR3 has 16 amino acids. This CDR3 reads CASSLALAGQGVEQYF. Here the CDR3 DNA reads TGTGCCAGCAGCTTGGCCTTAGCGGGACAGGGGGTCGAGCAGTACTTC.

The chain is built from TRBV11-2 and TRBJ2-7, with D maybe TRBD1 (6 bases). This CDR3 contains 14 residues. CDR1 and CDR2 from the germline V gene are SGHAT and FQNNGV. V was cut by 4 bases and J by 3 bases, with 13 bases left in between. CDR3 in amino acids: CASSSWTDIYEQYF. The CDR3 nucleotides are TGTGCCAGCAGCTCCTGGACAGACATCTACGAGCAGTACTTC.

The V gene is TRBV5-4, the J gene TRBJ1-6; D is ambiguous. This CDR3 is 12 amino acids long. Germline V gene sequence: CDR1 SGHNT, CDR2 YYREEE (reference sequence). The ends were cut back, 3 bases at V and 11 bases at J, with 9 bases in the middle. CDR3 in amino acids: CASSSPTAPLHF. The CDR3 coding sequence is TGTGCCAGCAGCTCCCCAACGGCACCCCTCCACTTT.

This chain links TRBV5-1 with TRBJ2-1; TRBD2 aligns across 7 bases. V was pared by 0 bases and J by 2 bases, with 2 bases of the junction left unmatched. CDR3 length: 15 residues. Per the germline V gene, CDR1 is SGHRS and CDR2 is YFSETQ. The CDR3 sequence is CASSLEAGTYNEQFF. The DNA of the CDR3 is TGCGCCAGCAGCTTGGAAGCGGGGACCTACAATGAGCAGTTCTTC. The variable domain in full, completed from reference TRBV5-1 and TRBJ2-1, reads KAGVTQTPRYLIKTRGQQVTLSCSPISGHRSVSWYQQTPGQGLQFLFEYFSETQRNKGNFPGRFSGRQFSNSRSEMNVSTLELGDSALYLCASSLEAGTYNEQFFGPGTRLTVL.